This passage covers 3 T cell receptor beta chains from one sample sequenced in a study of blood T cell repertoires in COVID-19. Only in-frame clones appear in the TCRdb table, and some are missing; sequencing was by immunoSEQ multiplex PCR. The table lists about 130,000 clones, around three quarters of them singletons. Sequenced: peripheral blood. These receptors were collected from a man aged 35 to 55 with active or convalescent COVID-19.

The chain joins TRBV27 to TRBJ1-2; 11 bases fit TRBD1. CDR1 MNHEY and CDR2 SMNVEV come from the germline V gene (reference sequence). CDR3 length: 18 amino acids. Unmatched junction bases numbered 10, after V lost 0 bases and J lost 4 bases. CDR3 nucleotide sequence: TGTGCCAGCAGTTTATCGTGGGACAGGGGGACCCGGGGCTATGGCTACACCTTC. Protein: CASSLSWDRGTRGYGYTF.

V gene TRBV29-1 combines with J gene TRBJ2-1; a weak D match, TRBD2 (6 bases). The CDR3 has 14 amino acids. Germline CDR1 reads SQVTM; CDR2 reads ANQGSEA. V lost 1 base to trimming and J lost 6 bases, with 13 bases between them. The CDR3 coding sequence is TGCAGCGTTGAAGTGCGCGGGGTGGCCAATGAGCAGTTCTTC. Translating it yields CSVEVRGVANEQFF.

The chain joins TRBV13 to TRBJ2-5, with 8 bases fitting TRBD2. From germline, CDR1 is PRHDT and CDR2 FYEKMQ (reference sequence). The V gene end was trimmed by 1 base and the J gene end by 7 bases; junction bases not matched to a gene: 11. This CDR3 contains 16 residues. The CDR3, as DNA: TGTGCCAGCAGCTTAGACCCGGGAGGGAGAGGTGGGACCCAGTACTTC. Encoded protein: CASSLDPGGRGGTQYF.